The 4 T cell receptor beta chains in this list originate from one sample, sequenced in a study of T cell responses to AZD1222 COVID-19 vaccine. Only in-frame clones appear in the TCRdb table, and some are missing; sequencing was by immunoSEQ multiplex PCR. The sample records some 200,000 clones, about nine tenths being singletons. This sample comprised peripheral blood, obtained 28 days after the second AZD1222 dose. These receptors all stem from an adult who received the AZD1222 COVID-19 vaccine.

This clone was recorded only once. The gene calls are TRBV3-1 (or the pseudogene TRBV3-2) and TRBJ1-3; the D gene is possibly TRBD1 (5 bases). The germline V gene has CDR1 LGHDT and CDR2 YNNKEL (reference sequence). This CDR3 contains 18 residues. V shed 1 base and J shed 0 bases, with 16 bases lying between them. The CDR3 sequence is CASSQVRATLISGNTIYF. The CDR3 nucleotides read TGTGCCAGCAGCCAAGTCAGGGCCACGCTCATCTCTGGAAACACCATATATTTT.

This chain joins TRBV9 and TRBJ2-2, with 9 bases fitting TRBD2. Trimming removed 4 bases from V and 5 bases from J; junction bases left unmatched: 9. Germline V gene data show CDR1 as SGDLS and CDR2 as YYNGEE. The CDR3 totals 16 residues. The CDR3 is CASSLQGLARTGELFF. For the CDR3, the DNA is TGTGCCAGCAGCCTCCAAGGACTAGCGCGGACCGGGGAGCTGTTTTTT.

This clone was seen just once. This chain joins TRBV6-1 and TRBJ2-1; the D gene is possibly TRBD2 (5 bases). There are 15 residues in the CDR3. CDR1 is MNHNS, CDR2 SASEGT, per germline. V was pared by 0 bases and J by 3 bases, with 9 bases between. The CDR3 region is CASSEALRDYNEQFF. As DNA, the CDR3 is TGTGCCAGCAGTGAAGCGCTTCGGGACTACAATGAGCAGTTCTTC.

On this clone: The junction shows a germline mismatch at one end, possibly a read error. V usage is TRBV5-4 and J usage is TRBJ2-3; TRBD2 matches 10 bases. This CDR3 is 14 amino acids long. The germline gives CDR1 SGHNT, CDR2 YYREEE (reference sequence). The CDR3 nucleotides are TGTGCCAGCAAGGCTAGCGGGAGCATAGATACGCAGTATTTT. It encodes CASKASGSIDTQYF.